This T cell receptor beta chain was found in a study of T-cell reconstitution after alpha-beta-depleted transplantation in children. This clonotype showed up just a few times. What it binds is not known. TCRbeta library construction was performed incorporating unique molecular identifiers. Each CDR3 protein is one row after TCRdb ran MiXCR on the PCR reads. The repertoire consists of a few hundred thousand distinct CDR3 sequences, with about 17% occurring once and the leading ten covering around 28%. Study-wide points: Reportedly, only several hundred clones from non-depleted graft cells drove alpha-beta T-cell counts at about two months. Some patients owed their high day-60 TCRbeta diversity to surviving recipient T cells and thymic progenitors.

This CDR3 has 18 amino acids. This sequence joins TRBV21-1 and TRBJ2-6. TRBV21-1 is a pseudogene. The TCR comes from a boy younger than two who had a stem cell transplant for Wiskott-Aldrich syndrome, so the T cells may come from the graft donor. The sequencing used PBMCs, mostly from graft donor cells, collected 360 days after TCRalphabeta/CD19-depleted stem cell transplant. This CDR3 is CASSKEPRILSGANVLTF. CDR3 nucleotides: TGTGCCAGCAGCAAAGAACCCAGGATTCTCTCTGGGGCCAACGTCCTGACTTTC.